Listed below are T cell receptor beta chains from one sample, sequenced in a study of cytomegalovirus exposure and HLA in healthy donors. Profiling relied on immunoSEQ multiplex PCR, and the TCRdb table lists in-frame clones only, not all of them. The sample yields 90,000 or so clones, around 80% seen once. Source material: PBMCs. These receptors came from a male donor in good health and CMV-seropositive. Each CDR3 is given with its conserved first and last residue. D genes are given only for firm matches. Expanded clones are given a class, and other clones once, few, many or no size at all.

d_call,j_call,clone_size,v_call,cdr3_nt,cdr3_aa
.,TRBJ2-7,.,TRBV6-1,TGTGCCAGCAGTGAATTTGATAGAATTCCTTCCTACGAGCAGTACTTC,CASSEFDRIPSYEQYF
.,TRBJ1-2,.,TRBV7-9,TGTGCCAGCAGCCACGGGGAAGGGACTCACTATGGCTACACCTTC,CASSHGEGTHYGYTF
TRBD1,TRBJ2-5,.,TRBV7-2,TGTGCGGTAGCGTACAGGGGGGAGACCCAGTACTTC,CAVAYRGETQYF
.,TRBJ2-7,.,TRBV27,TGTGCCAGCAGTTCGACTGGGGGGGCGGGGCTCTACGAGCAGTACTTC,CASSSTGGAGLYEQYF
.,TRBJ1-3,once,TRBV15,TGTGCCACCAGCAGACCCGCGGACTCTGGAAACACCATATATTTT,CATSRPADSGNTIYF
.,TRBJ2-3,.,TRBV5-1,TGCGCCAGCAGCCGCAGGGCAGCTGACACAGATACGCAGTATTTT,CASSRRAADTDTQYF
TRBD2,TRBJ2-3,.,TRBV27,TGTGCCAGCAGTCTAAGCCTGACAGTGGGGGGGAACACAGATACGCAGTATTTT,CASSLSLTVGGNTDTQYF
.,TRBJ2-3,.,TRBV10-3,TGTGCCATCAGTTCCGCCACAACCACAGATACGCAGTATTTT,CAISSATTTDTQYF
TRBD2,TRBJ2-1,.,TRBV7-9,TGTGCCAGCAGCTTATCGGTGACTAGCGGGGGGACGGTTAGTGAGCAGTTCTTC,CASSLSVTSGGTVSEQFF
.,TRBJ1-2,.,TRBV19,TGTGCCAGTAGTATACTGGACAGCCCCGGTTTTAGAGGCTACACCTTC,CASSILDSPGFRGYTF
TRBD2,TRBJ2-7,.,TRBV10-2,TGCGCCAGCAGGGGAACCACTAGCGGGATGAGTGGCGAGCAGTACTTC,CASRGTTSGMSGEQYF
.,TRBJ1-4,few,TRBV5-1,TGCGCCAGCACCTCGGGACTGGCTAATGAAAAACTGTTTTTT,CASTSGLANEKLFF
TRBD1,TRBJ2-7,.,TRBV9,TGTGCCAGCAGCGCTGGACAGGCGTTCCCCTACGAGCAGTACTTC,CASSAGQAFPYEQYF
.,TRBJ2-7,once,TRBV18,TGTGCCAGCTCACCCAAACAGGGCTCCTACGAGCAGTACTTC,CASSPKQGSYEQYF
TRBD1,TRBJ2-7,.,TRBV2,TGTGCCAGCCGCCCGACAGGGACCCACGAGCAGTACTTC,CASRPTGTHEQYF
.,TRBJ2-1,.,TRBV10-1,TGCGCCAGCAGTGCGAATAGCAATGAGCAGTTCTTC,CASSANSNEQFF
TRBD2,TRBJ2-7,few,TRBV27,TGTGCCAGCAGTATAAGTAGCGGGAGGAGCTACGAGCAGTACTTC,CASSISSGRSYEQYF
TRBD1,TRBJ1-1,.,TRBV19,TGTGCCGCGGAACAGGGGACTGAAGCTTTCTTT,CAAEQGTEAFF
.,TRBJ1-2,.,TRBV7-2,TGTGCCACTAGAGGGGGGGTCTACTATGGCTACACCTTC,CATRGGVYYGYTF
TRBD2,TRBJ2-7,.,TRBV7-7,TGTGCCAGCAGCCAACTAGCGGGGGGGCGGGGCGAGCAGTACTTC,CASSQLAGGRGEQYF
.,TRBJ1-1,.,TRBV13,TGTGCCAGCAGCTTTTCAGGGGTCGGCACTGAAGCTTTCTTT,CASSFSGVGTEAFF
TRBD2,TRBJ2-1,.,TRBV4-1,TGCGCCAGCAGCCAAGTTTCCAGCGGGAGCTATGAGCAGTTCTTC,CASSQVSSGSYEQFF
.,TRBJ2-7,.,TRBV7-2,TGTGCCAGCAGCTTAGAACAGGGACGTAGCTACGAGCAGTACTTC,CASSLEQGRSYEQYF
TRBD1,TRBJ1-1,.,TRBV19,TGTGCCAGTAGTATAGACCCAGGGGGCTACACTGAAGCTTTCTTT,CASSIDPGGYTEAFF
.,TRBJ1-5,.,TRBV7-9,TGTGCCAGCAGCTTAGATCCCGAGGTGTCCCAGCATTTT,CASSLDPEVSQHF
.,TRBJ2-7,.,TRBV19,TGTGCCAGTAGCTCGATCGGACAGCCCTACGAGCAGTACTTC,CASSSIGQPYEQYF
.,TRBJ1-1,.,TRBV5-5,TGTGCCAGCAGCTTCGGCACTGACAGATTTGAAGCTTTCTTT,CASSFGTDRFEAFF
.,TRBJ2-3,.,TRBV30,TGTGCCTGGAGCCCACTAGGAGCAGATACGCAGTATTTT,CAWSPLGADTQYF
TRBD1,TRBJ1-2,few,TRBV6-1,TGTGCCAGCAGTGTATCGACAGGGATCAATGCCTATGGCTACACCTTC,CASSVSTGINAYGYTF
.,TRBJ1-4,few,TRBV6-6,TGTGCCAGCAGAGGCAGGGAGGGGGAAAAACTGTTTTTT,CASRGREGEKLFF
TRBD2,TRBJ2-2,.,TRBV9,TGTGCCAGCAAAGCGGGAGGCGACACCGGGGAGCTGTTTTTT,CASKAGGDTGELFF
.,TRBJ1-4,.,TRBV25-1,TGTGCCAGCAGTGAATTGTGGGGGCTCACTAATGAAAAACTGTTTTTT,CASSELWGLTNEKLFF
.,TRBJ1-1,.,TRBV7-9,TGTTCCAGCAGCTTGGGGGGCACTGAAGCTTTCTTT,CSSSLGGTEAFF
TRBD2,TRBJ2-4,.,TRBV15,TGTGCCACCAGCAGAGAGGCGCGGGGGGGGACCAAAAACATTCAGTACTTC,CATSREARGGTKNIQYF
.,TRBJ2-1,few,TRBV7-2,TGTGCCAGCAGCCAGGTTGGCGGGGGCTATAATGAGCAGTTCTTC,CASSQVGGGYNEQFF
TRBD1,TRBJ2-7,.,TRBV19,TGTGCCAGTAGCTCCCCTTCGGACAGGGACTCCTACGAGCAGTACTTC,CASSSPSDRDSYEQYF
.,TRBJ2-1,many,TRBV7-4,TGTGCCAGCAGCTACGACCGGGACAACCACAATGAGCAGTTCTTC,CASSYDRDNHNEQFF
.,TRBJ2-3,.,TRBV7-2,TGTGCCAGCAGCTTAGTGGGAGTAAGAGATACGCAGTATTTT,CASSLVGVRDTQYF
.,TRBJ1-2,.,TRBV19,TGTGCCAGCTTCTCGGGGGGCTGGTACTATGGCTACACCTTC,CASFSGGWYYGYTF
TRBD2,TRBJ2-7,.,TRBV2,TGTGCCAGCAGAGAGGTGGCTAGCGGTTACGAGCAGTACTTC,CASREVASGYEQYF
.,TRBJ2-7,.,TRBV5-6,TGTGCCAGCAGCCATCCGACAGGTCCCTACGAGCAGTACTTC,CASSHPTGPYEQYF
TRBD1,TRBJ1-4,.,TRBV6-1,TGTGCCAGCGGACAGGGAATTGAAAAACTGTTTTTT,CASGQGIEKLFF
TRBD1,TRBJ2-5,.,TRBV2,TGTGCCAGCAGGGAAATGGCCGACAGGGTCGCGAGCAGGGAGACCCAGTACTTC,CASREMADRVASRETQYF
.,TRBJ1-2,few,TRBV28,TGTGCCAGCAGTCCCCCCACAGGCTTTTATGGCTACACCTTC,CASSPPTGFYGYTF
.,TRBJ1-5,few,TRBV27,TGTGCCAGCAGTTTGATGGCAGGGGGCAATCAGCCCCAGCATTTT,CASSLMAGGNQPQHF
TRBD2,TRBJ2-7,few,TRBV4-1,TGCGCCAGCAGCCAAGACGGGCGGGAGGGCCACTACGAGCAGTACTTC,CASSQDGREGHYEQYF
TRBD1,TRBJ2-1,.,TRBV5-4,TGTGCCAGCAGCCCCTGGATTAGGGGACAGGGAACGTATGAGCAGTTCTTC,CASSPWIRGQGTYEQFF
TRBD2,TRBJ2-1,.,TRBV5-4,TGTGCCAGCAGCTTGGGCGGGGGGGTACTTCAGTTCTCCTACAATGAGCAGTTCTTC,CASSLGGGVLQFSYNEQFF
TRBD2,TRBJ2-7,.,TRBV7-2,TGTGCCAGCAGTAGGCCTGGGACTAGCGACTCCTACGAGCAGTACTTC,CASSRPGTSDSYEQYF
TRBD1,TRBJ2-1,.,TRBV14,TGTGCCAGCAGCCAACTTTACAGGGGAAGGAATGAGCAGTTCTTC,CASSQLYRGRNEQFF
.,TRBJ2-7,.,TRBV28,TGTGCCAGCAGTTTTTCAGGGGGGCCCTCCTACGAGCAGTACTTC,CASSFSGGPSYEQYF
.,TRBJ2-7,.,TRBV29-1,TGCAGCGTTTCCACAGGGTACGAGCAGTACTTC,CSVSTGYEQYF
TRBD2,TRBJ2-1,once,TRBV28,TGTCTAGCGGGGGGGAAATACAATGAGCAGTTCTTC,CLAGGKYNEQFF
.,TRBJ1-2,.,TRBV6-6,TGTGCCAGCAGTCCCGGGGGGATCGGTGGCTACACCTTC,CASSPGGIGGYTF
.,TRBJ1-1,few,TRBV6-5,TGTGCCAGCAGTTACCTGCTGGGGGCAAGTGAAGCTTTCTTT,CASSYLLGASEAFF